These 5 T cell receptor beta chains came from one sample sequenced in a study of T-cell memory formation after mild COVID-19. TCRdb reprocessed the 5' RACE reads via MiXCR and lists one record per CDR3 protein. This table has hundreds of thousands of distinct CDR3 sequences, roughly an eighth appearing once. Material: PBMCs or a T cell subset sorted from them (not recorded which). The origin of the receptors is a man aged 18 to 35 who had mild COVID-19 (a few samples of this study predate the infection). Cell type and time point are not known.

This clonotype was detected ten times or more. The chain couples TRBV30 to TRBJ2-5; 7 bases line up with TRBD2. Germline lookup yields CDR1 GTSNPN and CDR2 SVGIG (reference sequence). Trimming cost V 8 bases and J 4 bases; bases outside gene matches: 7. The CDR3 extends over 12 amino acids. The CDR3 reads CAGRLAAETQYF. CDR3 nucleotides: TGTGCCGGACGACTAGCAGCAGAGACCCAGTACTTC.

In its sample, this clonotype was seen a few times. V gene TRBV29-1 combines with J gene TRBJ1-1; maybe TRBD1 (6 bases). V gave up 3 bases and J gave up 4 bases, with 12 bases separating them. Germline CDR1 reads SQVTM; CDR2 reads ANQGSEA. This CDR3 comprises 13 residues. CDR3 coding DNA: TGCAGCGTTGATGGCAGGGGACGCACTGAAGCTTTCTTT. Translating it yields CSVDGRGRTEAFF.

J is TRBJ1-2 and V is TRBV19, with D possibly TRBD1 on 5 matching bases. The CDR3 is 14 residues long. The germline V and J ends were trimmed by 5 bases and 5 bases, with 15 bases remaining between them. Per the germline V gene, CDR1 is LNHDA and CDR2 is SQIVND (reference sequence). The CDR3 DNA reads TGTGCCAGTAGTCCCCGGACATTCCTGTATGGCTACACCTTC. It is translated as CASSPRTFLYGYTF.

This clonotype was counted between two and nine times. The chain combines TRBV2 with TRBJ2-7; 10 bases are a match to TRBD1. V trimming: 8 bases; J trimming: 2 bases; junction bases outside the gene matches: 6. Germline CDR1 and CDR2: SNHLY and FYNNEI. The CDR3 runs to 14 residues. The CDR3: CASRGDRGPYEQYV. Here the CDR3 DNA reads TGTGCCAGCCGAGGGGACAGGGGTCCCTACGAGCAGTACGTC.

The chain couples TRBV10-2 to TRBJ1-6; D gene unclear. V was clipped by 2 bases and J by 7 bases, with 9 bases between them. The CDR3 is 14 residues long. From germline, CDR1 is WSHSY and CDR2 SAAADI. The CDR3 protein is CASSETPTNSPLHF. CDR3 bases: TGCGCCAGCAGTGAGACACCAACGAATTCACCCCTCCACTTT.